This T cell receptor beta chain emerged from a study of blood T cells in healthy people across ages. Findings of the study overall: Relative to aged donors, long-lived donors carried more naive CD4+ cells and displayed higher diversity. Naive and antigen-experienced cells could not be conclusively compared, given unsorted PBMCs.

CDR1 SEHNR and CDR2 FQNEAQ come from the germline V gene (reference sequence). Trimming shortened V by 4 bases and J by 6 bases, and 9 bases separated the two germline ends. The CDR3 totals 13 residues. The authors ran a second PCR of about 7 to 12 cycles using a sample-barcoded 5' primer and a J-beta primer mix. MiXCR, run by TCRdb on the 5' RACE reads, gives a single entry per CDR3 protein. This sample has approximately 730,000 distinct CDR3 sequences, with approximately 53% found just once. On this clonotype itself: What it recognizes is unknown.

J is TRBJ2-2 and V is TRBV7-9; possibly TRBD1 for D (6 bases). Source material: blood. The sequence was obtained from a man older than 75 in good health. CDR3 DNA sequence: TGTGCCAGCAGCTCGCGACAGGCCGGGGAGCTGTTTTTT. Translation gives CASSSRQAGELFF.